This T cell receptor (beta chain) derives from a study of T cells in Graves' hyperthyroidism and ophthalmopathy. Background on the study: Blood from the periphery was taken at initial diagnosis, before any treatment.

This clonotype was seen repeatedly, ten times or more. Uncontrolled infection, other autoimmune disease, pregnancy or lactation barred patients from enrollment. For the diagnoses, clinical symptoms, serum thyroxine and TRAb, thyroid ultrasound and orbital computed tomography were used. The CDR3 sequence is 13 residues long. V was trimmed by 3 bases and J by 3 bases, leaving 9 bases between them. Germline CDR1 and CDR2: SQVTM and ANQGSEA. There were TCR beta CDR3 regions amplified from RNA transcripts. The HTBI set primed first-round TCR CDR3 RT-PCR. TCRdb recomputed calls from the multiplex PCR reads with MiXCR, one row per CDR3 protein. The sample contains under 400,000 distinct CDR3 sequences, approximately 18% of which appear only once.

This sequence joins TRBV29-1 and TRBJ1-5, with unresolved D. Sequencing used blood. The source is a middle-aged woman with Graves' ophthalmopathy. CDR3 residues: CSVEGGVNQPQHF. The DNA of the CDR3 is TGCAGCGTTGAGGGTGGCGTCAATCAGCCCCAGCATTTT.